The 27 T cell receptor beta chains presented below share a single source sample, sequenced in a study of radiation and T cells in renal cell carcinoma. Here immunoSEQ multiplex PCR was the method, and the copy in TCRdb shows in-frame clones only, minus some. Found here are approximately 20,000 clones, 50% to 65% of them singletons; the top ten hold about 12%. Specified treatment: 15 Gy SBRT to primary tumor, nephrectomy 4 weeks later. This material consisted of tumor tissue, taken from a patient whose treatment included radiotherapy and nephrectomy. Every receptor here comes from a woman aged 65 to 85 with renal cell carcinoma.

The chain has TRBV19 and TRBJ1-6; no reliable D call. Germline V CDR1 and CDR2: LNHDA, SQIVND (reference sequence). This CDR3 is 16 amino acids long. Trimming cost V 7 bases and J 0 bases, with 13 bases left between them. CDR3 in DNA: TGTGCCAGTACCTGGTCGGGGAGCTCCTATAATTCACCCCTCCACTTT. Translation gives CASTWSGSSYNSPLHF. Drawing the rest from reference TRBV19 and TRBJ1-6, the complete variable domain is DGGITQSPKYLFRKEGQNVTLSCEQNLNHDAMYWYRQDPGQGLRLIYYSQIVNDFQKGDIAEGYSVSREKKESFPLTVTSAQKNPTAFYLCASTWSGSSYNSPLHFGNGTRLTVT.

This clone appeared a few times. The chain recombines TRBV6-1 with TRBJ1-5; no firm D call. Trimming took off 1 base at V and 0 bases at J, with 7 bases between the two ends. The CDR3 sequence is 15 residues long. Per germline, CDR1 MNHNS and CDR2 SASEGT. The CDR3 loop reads CASSEVALSNQPQHF. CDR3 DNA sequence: TGTGCCAGCAGTGAAGTTGCCCTTAGCAATCAGCCCCAGCATTTT.

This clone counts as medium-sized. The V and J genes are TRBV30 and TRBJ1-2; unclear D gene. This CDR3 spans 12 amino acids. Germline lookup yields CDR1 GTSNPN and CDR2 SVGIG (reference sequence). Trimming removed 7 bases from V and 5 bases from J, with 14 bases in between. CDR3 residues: CASSPSGYGYTF. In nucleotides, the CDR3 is TGTGCCTCCTCTCCCTCGGGGTATGGCTACACCTTC.

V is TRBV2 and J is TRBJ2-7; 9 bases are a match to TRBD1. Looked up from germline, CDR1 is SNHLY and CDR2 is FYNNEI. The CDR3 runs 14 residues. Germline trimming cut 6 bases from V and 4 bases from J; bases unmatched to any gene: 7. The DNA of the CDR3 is TGTGCCAGCAGGGCGGGACAGGGAATGTACGAGCAGTACTTC. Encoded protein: CASRAGQGMYEQYF.

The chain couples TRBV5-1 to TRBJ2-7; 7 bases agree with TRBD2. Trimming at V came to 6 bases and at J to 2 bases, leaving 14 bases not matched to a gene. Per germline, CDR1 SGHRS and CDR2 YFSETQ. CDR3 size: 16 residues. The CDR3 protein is CASTQFTGGFTYEQYF. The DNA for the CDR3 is TGCGCCAGCACGCAATTTACCGGGGGGTTTACCTACGAGCAGTACTTC. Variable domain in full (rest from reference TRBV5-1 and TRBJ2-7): KAGVTQTPRYLIKTRGQQVTLSCSPISGHRSVSWYQQTPGQGLQFLFEYFSETQRNKGNFPGRFSGRQFSNSRSEMNVSTLELGDSALYLCASTQFTGGFTYEQYFGPGTRLTVT.

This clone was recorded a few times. The CDR3 is CASSLSPGQGEQETQYF. CDR3 bases: TGTGCCAGCAGTTTATCCCCGGGACAGGGGGAACAAGAGACCCAGTACTTC. This sequence joins TRBV28 and TRBJ2-5, with 11 bases lining up with TRBD1. The CDR3 contains 17 residues. CDR1 is MDHEN and CDR2 is SYDVKM in the germline V gene. V lost 1 base, J lost 2 bases, and 6 bases stayed unmatched.

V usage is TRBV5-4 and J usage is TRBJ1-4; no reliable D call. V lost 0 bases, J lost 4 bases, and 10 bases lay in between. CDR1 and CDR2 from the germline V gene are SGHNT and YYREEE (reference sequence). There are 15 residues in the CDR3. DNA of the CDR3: TGTGCCAGCAGCTTGGGCGCAGGAGATAATGAAAAACTGTTTTTT. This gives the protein CASSLGAGDNEKLFF.

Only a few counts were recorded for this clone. The DNA for the CDR3 is TGTGCCAGGGGCAGGGAAGGCTATGGCTACACCTTC. Residues: CARGREGYGYTF. The chain links TRBV2 to TRBJ1-2; TRBD1 is a possible D gene (5 bases). CDR1 SNHLY and CDR2 FYNNEI come from the germline V gene. The CDR3 runs 12 residues. Trimming shortened V by 9 bases and J by 4 bases, and 12 bases separated the two germline ends.

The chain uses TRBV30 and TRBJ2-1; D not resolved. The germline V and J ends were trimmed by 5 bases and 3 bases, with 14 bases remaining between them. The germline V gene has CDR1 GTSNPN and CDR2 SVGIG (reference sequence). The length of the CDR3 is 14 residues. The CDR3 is CAWAPGRGYNEQFF. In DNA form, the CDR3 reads TGTGCCTGGGCCCCCGGTCGAGGCTACAATGAGCAGTTCTTC.

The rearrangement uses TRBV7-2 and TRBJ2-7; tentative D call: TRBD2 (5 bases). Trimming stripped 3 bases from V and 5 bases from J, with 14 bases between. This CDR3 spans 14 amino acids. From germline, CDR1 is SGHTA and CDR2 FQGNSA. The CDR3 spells CASSLDGSGDEQYF. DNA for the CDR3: TGTGCCAGCAGCTTGGACGGTTCCGGGGACGAGCAGTACTTC.

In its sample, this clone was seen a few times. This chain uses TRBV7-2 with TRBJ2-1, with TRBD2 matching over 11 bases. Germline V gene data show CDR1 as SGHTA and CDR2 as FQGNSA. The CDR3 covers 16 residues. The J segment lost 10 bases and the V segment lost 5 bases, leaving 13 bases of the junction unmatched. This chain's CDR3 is CASSPRLAGLLQEQFF. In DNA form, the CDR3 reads TGTGCCAGCAGCCCCCGACTAGCGGGGTTACTTCAGGAGCAGTTCTTC. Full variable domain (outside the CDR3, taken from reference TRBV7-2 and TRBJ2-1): GAGVSQSPSNKVTEKGKDVELRCDPISGHTALYWYRQSLGQGLEFLIYFQGNSAPDKSGLPSDRFSAERTGGSVSTLTIQRTQQEDSAVYLCASSPRLAGLLQEQFFGPGTRLTVL.

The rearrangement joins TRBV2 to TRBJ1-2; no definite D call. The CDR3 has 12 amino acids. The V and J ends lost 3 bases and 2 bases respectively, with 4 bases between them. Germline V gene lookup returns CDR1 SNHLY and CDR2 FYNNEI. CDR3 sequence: CASSDPNYGYTF. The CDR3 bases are TGTGCCAGCAGTGACCCCAACTATGGCTACACCTTC.

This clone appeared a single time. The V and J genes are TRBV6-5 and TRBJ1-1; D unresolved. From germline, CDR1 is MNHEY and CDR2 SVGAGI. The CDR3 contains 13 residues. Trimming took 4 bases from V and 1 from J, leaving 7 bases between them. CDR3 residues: CASSFKRNTEAFF. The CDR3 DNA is TGTGCCAGCAGTTTTAAGAGGAACACTGAAGCTTTCTTT.

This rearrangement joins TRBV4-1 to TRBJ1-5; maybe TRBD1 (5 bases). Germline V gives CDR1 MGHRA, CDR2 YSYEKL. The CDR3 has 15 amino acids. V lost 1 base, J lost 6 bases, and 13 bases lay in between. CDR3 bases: TGCGCCAGCAGCCAAGGCGGGGGATCCCCTCAGCCCCAGCATTTT. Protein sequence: CASSQGGGSPQPQHF.

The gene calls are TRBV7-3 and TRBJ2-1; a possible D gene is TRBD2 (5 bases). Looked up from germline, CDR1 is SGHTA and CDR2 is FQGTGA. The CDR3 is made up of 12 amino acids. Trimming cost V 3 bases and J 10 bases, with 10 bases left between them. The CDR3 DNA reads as TGTGCCAGCAGCTTTAGCGATCGGGAGCAGTTCTTC. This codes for CASSFSDREQFF.

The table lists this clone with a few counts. The CDR3 sequence is CASSFLAGELFF. The CDR3 DNA reads as TGTGCCAGCAGTTTTTTGGCCGGGGAGCTGTTTTTT. The rearrangement links TRBV6-5 to TRBJ2-2; no reliable D call. CDR1 MNHEY and CDR2 SVGAGI come from the germline V gene. The CDR3 spans 12 residues. Trimming stripped 4 bases from V and 6 bases from J, with 6 bases between.

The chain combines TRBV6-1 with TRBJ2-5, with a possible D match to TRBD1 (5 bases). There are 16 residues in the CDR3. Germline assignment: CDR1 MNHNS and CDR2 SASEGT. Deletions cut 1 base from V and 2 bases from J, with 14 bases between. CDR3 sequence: CASSEGLRQGQETQYF. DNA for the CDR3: TGTGCCAGCAGTGAAGGGTTGAGGCAGGGTCAAGAGACCCAGTACTTC.

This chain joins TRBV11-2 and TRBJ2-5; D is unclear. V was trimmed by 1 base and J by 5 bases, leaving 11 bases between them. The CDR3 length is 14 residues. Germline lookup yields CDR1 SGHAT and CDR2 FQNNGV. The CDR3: CASSLGPARETQYF. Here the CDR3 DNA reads TGTGCCAGCAGCTTAGGCCCAGCCAGGGAGACCCAGTACTTC. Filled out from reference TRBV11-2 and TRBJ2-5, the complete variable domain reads EAGVAQSPRYKIIEKRQSVAFWCNPISGHATLYWYQQILGQGPKLLIQFQNNGVVDDSQLPKDRFSAERLKGVDSTLKIQPAKLEDSAVYLCASSLGPARETQYFGPGTRLLVL.

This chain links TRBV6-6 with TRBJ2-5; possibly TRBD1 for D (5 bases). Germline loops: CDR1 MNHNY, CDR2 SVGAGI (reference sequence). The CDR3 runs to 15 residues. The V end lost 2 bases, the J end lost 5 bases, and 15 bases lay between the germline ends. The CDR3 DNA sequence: TGTGCCAGCAGTTACCGCGGACACCCGGAGGAGACCCAGTACTTC. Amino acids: CASSYRGHPEETQYF.

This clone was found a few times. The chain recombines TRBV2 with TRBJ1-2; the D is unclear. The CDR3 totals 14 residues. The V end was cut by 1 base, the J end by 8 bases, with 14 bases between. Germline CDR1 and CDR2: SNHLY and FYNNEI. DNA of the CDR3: TGTGCCAGCAGTGAAGTTACTCCCTCGGGGGGCTACACCTTC. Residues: CASSEVTPSGGYTF.

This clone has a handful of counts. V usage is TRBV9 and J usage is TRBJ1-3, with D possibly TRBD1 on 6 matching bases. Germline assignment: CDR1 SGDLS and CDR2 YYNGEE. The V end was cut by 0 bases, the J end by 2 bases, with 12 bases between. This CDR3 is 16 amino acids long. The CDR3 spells CASSVASGEAGNTIYF. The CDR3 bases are TGTGCCAGCAGCGTAGCGTCAGGGGAGGCTGGAAACACCATATATTTT. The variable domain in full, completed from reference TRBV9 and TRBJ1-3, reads DSGVTQTPKHLITATGQRVTLRCSPRSGDLSVYWYQQSLDQGLQFLIQYYNGEERAKGNILERFSAQQFPDLHSELNLSSLELGDSALYFCASSVASGEAGNTIYFGEGSWLTVV.

CDR3 nucleotides: TGTGCCAGCAGCTTAGATGGGGGGTACCAAGAGACCCAGTACTTC. It is translated as CASSLDGGYQETQYF. The chain has TRBV11-2 and TRBJ2-5; weak D call: TRBD2 (6 bases). V was trimmed by 0 bases and J by 0 bases, leaving 8 bases between them. CDR1 SGHAT and CDR2 FQNNGV come from the germline V gene. This CDR3 has 15 amino acids.

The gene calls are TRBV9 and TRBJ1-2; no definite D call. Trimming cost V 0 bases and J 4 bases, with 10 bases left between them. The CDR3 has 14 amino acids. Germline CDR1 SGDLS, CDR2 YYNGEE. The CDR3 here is CASSVASLTYGYTF. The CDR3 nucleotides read TGTGCCAGCAGCGTAGCCTCGCTTACCTATGGCTACACCTTC.

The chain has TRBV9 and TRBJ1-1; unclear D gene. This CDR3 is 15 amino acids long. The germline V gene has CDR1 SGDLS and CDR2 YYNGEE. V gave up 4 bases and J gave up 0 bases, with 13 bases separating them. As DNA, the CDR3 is TGTGCCAGCAGCACATTCGACCGTTTGAACACTGAAGCTTTCTTT. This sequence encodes CASSTFDRLNTEAFF.

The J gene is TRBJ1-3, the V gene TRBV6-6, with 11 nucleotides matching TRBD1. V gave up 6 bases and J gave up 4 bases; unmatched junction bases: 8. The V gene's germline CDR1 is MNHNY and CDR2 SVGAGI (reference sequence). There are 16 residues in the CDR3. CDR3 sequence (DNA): TGTGCCAGCAGCCGCGGACAGGGGGCGGCAGGAAACACCATATATTTT. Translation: CASSRGQGAAGNTIYF.

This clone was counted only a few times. This CDR3 is CASSVKASGDNEQFF. CDR3 nucleotide sequence: TGTGCCAGCAGCGTAAAGGCTAGCGGGGACAATGAGCAGTTCTTC. This sequence joins TRBV9 and TRBJ2-1; 9 bases match TRBD2. Trimming cost V 1 base and J 5 bases; bases outside gene matches: 4. There are 15 residues in the CDR3. Germline values: CDR1 SGDLS, CDR2 YYNGEE.

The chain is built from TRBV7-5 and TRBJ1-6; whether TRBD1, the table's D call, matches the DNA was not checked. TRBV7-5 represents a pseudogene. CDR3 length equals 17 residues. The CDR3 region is CARSCGQGAAYNSPLHF. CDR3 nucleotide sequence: TGTGCCAGAAGCTGTGGACAGGGGGCTGCCTATAATTCACCCCTCCACTTT.